The sequence of this TCR beta chain was determined in a study of identical twins. Study results and limitations: Excess low generation probability was seen in twin-shared out-of-frame alpha sequences. Recombination models fit unrelated individuals' TCR alpha sharing but underestimated twins'.

TCRdb passed the 5' RACE reads through MiXCR, listing each CDR3 protein once. The table includes 350,000 or so distinct CDR3 sequences, 10% to 15% detected once. This clonotype was counted only a few times. The target antigen is unknown. The germline V gene encodes CDR1 SGHTA and CDR2 FQGTGA. The CDR3 loop spans 16 amino acids. With 3 bases removed from V and 1 base from J, the gap between germline ends came to 13 bases. This same sample was also part of a study on yellow fever vaccine responses in identical twins. From that second work: The authors reported partly convergent, partly personalized vaccine responses in identical twins.

This TCR derives from a woman aged 18 to 35 in good health. The rearrangement uses TRBV7-3 and TRBJ2-1, with D possibly matching TRBD1 (6 bases). Input material: CD8+ T cells sorted from blood. CDR3 protein: CASSFETGLSYNEQFF. The CDR3 DNA reads TGTGCCAGCAGCTTCGAGACAGGATTATCCTACAATGAGCAGTTCTTC.